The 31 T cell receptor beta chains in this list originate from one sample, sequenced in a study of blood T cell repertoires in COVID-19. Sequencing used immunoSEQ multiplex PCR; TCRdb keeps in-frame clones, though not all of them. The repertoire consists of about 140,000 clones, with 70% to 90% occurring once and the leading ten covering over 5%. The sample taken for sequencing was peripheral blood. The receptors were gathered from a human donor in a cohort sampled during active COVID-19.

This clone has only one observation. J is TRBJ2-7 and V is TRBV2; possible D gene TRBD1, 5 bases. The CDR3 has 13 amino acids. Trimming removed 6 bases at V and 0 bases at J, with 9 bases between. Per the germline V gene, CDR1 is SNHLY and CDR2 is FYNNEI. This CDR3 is CASSWTSSYEQYF. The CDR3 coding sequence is TGTGCCAGCAGCTGGACATCCTCCTACGAGCAGTACTTC.

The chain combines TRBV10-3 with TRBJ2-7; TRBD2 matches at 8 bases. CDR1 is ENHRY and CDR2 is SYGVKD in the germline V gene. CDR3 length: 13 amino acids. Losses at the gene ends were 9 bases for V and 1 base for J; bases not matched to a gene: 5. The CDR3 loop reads CAIASSGSYEQYF. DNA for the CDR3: TGTGCCATTGCCTCTAGCGGGTCCTACGAGCAGTACTTC.

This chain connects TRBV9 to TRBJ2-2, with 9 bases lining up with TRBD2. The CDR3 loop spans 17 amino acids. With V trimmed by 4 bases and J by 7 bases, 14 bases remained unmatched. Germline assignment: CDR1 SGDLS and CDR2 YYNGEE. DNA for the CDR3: TGTGCCAGCAGCCAACCGCGGGGGGGGCTTTGGATCGGGGAGCTGTTTTTT. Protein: CASSQPRGGLWIGELFF. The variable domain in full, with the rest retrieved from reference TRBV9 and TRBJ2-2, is DSGVTQTPKHLITATGQRVTLRCSPRSGDLSVYWYQQSLDQGLQFLIQYYNGEERAKGNILERFSAQQFPDLHSELNLSSLELGDSALYFCASSQPRGGLWIGELFFGEGSRLTVL.

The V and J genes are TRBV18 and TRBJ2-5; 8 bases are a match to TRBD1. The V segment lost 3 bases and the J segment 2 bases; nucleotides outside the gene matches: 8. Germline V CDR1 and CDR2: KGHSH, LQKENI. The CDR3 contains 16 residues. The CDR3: CASSPLTGGGQETQYF. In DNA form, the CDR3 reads TGTGCCAGCTCACCCCTCACAGGGGGTGGGCAAGAGACCCAGTACTTC.

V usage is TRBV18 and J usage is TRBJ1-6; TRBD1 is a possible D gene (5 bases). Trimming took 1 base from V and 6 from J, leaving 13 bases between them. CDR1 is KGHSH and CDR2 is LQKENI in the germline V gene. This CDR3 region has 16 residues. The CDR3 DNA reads TGTGCCAGCTCACCACAGGGGTACAAGGGTAATTCACCCCTCCACTTT. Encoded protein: CASSPQGYKGNSPLHF.

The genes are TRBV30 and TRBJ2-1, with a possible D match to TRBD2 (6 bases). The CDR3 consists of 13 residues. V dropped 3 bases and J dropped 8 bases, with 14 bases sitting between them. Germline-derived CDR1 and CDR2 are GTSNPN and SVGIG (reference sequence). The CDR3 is CAWSQGGIYEQFF. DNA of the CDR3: TGTGCCTGGAGCCAGGGCGGGATATATGAGCAGTTCTTC.

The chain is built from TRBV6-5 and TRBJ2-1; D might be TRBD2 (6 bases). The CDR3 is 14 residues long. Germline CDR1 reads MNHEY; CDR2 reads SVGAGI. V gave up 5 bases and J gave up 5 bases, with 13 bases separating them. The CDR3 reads CASSPGLSDNEQFF. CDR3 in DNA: TGTGCCAGCAGTCCCGGACTATCAGACAATGAGCAGTTCTTC.

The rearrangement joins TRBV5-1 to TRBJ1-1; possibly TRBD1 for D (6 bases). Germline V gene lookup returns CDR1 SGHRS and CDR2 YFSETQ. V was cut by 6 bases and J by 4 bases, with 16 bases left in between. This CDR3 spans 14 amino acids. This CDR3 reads CASTPLGASTEAFF. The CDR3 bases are TGCGCCAGCACCCCACTGGGGGCTAGCACTGAAGCTTTCTTT.

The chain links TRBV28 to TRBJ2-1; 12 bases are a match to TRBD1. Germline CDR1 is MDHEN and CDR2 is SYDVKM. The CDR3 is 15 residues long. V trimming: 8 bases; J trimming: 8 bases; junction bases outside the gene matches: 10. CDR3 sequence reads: CASGTGGQQVHEQFF. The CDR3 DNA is TGTGCCAGCGGGACAGGGGGCCAGCAAGTCCATGAGCAGTTCTTC.

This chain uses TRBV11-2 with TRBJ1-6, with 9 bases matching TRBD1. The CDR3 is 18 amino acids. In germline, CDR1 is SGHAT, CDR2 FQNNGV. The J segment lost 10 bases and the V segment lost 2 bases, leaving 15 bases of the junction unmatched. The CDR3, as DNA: TGTGCCAGCAGCTTACGGGGGACAGGGAAGGGCCCAGGGTCACCCCTCCACTTT. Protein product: CASSLRGTGKGPGSPLHF.

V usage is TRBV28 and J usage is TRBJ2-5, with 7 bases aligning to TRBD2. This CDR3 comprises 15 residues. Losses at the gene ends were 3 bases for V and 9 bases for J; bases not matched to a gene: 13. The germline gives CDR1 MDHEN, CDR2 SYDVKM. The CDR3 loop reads CASSLRGRGKEAQYF. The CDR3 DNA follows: TGTGCCAGCAGTTTGAGAGGGAGGGGTAAGGAGGCCCAGTACTTC.

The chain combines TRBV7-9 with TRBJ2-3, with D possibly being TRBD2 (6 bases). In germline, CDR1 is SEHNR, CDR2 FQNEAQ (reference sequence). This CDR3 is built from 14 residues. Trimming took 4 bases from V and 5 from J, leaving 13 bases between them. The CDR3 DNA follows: TGTGCCAGCAGCTCGAGAGGGAGGCGAGATACGCAGTATTTT. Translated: CASSSRGRRDTQYF.

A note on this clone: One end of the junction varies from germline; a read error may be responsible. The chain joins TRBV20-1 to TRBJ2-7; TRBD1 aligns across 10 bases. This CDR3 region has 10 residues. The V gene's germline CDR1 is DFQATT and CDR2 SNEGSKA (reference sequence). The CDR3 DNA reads TGCAGTGCTTCCCGGACAGGGGGGATCTTC. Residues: CSASRTGGIF.

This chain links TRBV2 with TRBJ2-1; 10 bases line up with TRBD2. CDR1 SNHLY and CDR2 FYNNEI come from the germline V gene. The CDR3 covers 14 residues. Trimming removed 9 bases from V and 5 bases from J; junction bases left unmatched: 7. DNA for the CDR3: TGTGCCAGTCTGATAGCGGGGGGACACAATGAGCAGTTCTTC. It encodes CASLIAGGHNEQFF.

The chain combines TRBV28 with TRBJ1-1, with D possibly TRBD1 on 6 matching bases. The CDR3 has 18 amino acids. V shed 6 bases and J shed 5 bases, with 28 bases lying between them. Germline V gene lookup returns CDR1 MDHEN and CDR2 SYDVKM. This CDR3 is CASRAARGHSLGGTEAFF. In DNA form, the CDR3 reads TGTGCCAGCAGGGCCGCCCGGGGACACTCTTTGGGGGGGACTGAAGCTTTCTTT.

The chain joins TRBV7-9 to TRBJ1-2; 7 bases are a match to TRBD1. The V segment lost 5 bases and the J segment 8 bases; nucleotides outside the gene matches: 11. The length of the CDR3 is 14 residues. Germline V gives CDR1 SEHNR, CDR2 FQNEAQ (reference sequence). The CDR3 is CASSPPRGRLGYTF. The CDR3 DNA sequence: TGTGCCAGCAGCCCCCCAAGGGGGCGATTGGGCTACACCTTC.

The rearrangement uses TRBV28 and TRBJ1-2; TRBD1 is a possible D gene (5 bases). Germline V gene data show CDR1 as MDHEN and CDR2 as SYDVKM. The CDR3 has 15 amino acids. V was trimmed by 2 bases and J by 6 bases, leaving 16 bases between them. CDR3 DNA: TGTGCCAGCAGTTTAGCCCGCAAGGGGCTTCATGGCTACACCTTC. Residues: CASSLARKGLHGYTF.

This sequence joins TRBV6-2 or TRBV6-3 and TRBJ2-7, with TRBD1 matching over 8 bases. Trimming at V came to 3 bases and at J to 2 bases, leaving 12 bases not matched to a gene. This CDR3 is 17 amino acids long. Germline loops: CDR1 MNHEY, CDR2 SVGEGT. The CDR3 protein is CASSYQRNRGNTYEQYF. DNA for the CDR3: TGTGCCAGCAGTTATCAGCGAAACAGGGGGAATACCTACGAGCAGTACTTC.

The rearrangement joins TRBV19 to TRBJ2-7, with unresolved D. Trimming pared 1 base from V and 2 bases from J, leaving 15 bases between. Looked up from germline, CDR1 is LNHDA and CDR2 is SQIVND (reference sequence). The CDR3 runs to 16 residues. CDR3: CASSIGPGSITYEQYF. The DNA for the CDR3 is TGTGCCAGTAGTATAGGGCCCGGGTCAATAACCTACGAGCAGTACTTC.

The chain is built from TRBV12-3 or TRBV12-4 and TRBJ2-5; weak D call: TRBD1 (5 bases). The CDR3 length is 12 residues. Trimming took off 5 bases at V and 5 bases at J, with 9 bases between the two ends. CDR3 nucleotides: TGTGCCAGCAGTAAGGGGCTTGAGACCCAGTACTTC. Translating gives CASSKGLETQYF.

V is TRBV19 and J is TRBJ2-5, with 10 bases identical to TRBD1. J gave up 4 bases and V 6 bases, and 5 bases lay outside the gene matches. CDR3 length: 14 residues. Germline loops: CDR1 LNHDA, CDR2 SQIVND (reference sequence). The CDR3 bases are TGTGCCAGTAGCCCCAGGACAGGGGGAGAGACCCAGTACTTC. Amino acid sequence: CASSPRTGGETQYF. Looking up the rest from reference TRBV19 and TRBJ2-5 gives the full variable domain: DGGITQSPKYLFRKEGQNVTLSCEQNLNHDAMYWYRQDPGQGLRLIYYSQIVNDFQKGDIAEGYSVSREKKESFPLTVTSAQKNPTAFYLCASSPRTGGETQYFGPGTRLLVL.

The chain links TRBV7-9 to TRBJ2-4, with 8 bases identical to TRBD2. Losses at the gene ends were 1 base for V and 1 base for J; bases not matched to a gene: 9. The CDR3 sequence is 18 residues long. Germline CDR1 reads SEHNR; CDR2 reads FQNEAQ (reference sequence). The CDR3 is CASSLGWPSGWAKNIQYF. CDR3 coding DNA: TGTGCCAGCAGCTTAGGCTGGCCTAGCGGGTGGGCCAAAAACATTCAGTACTTC.

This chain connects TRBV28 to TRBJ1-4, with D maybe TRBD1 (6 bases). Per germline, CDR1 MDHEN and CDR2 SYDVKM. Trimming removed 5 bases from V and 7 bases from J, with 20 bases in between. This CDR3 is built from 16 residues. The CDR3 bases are TGTGCCAGCAGTACCCGACAGGAAAGTTTTTTTGAAAAACTGTTTTTT. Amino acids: CASSTRQESFFEKLFF.

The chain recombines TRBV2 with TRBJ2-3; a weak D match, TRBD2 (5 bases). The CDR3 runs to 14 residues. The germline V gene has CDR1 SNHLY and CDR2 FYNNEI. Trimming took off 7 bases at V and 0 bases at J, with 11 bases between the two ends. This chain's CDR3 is CASTRTPSTDTQYF. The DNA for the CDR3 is TGTGCCAGCACTCGGACTCCTAGCACAGATACGCAGTATTTT.

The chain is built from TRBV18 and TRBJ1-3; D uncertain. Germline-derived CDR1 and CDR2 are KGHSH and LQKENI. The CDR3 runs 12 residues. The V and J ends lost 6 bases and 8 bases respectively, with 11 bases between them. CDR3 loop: CASSRFSDTIYF. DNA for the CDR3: TGTGCCAGCTCCAGGTTTTCAGACACCATATATTTT.

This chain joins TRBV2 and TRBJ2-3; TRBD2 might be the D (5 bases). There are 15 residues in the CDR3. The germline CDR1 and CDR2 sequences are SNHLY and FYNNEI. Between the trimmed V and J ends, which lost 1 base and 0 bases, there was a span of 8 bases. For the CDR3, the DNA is TGTGCCAGCAGTGAAGGGCTAGCCAGCACAGATACGCAGTATTTT. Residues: CASSEGLASTDTQYF.

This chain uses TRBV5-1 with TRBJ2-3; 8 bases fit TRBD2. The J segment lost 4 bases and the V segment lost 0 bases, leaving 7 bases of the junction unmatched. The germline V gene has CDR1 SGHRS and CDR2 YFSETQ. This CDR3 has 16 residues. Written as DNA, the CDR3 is TGCGCCAGCAGCTTGGAAGGCGGGGGGTCCGCAGATACGCAGTATTTT. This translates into CASSLEGGGSADTQYF.

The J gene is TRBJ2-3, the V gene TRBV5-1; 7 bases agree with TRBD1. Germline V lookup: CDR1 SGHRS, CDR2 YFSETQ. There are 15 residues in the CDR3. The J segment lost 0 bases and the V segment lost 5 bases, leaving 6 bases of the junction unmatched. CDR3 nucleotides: TGCGCCAGCAGACAGGGGAGACAAAGCACAGATACGCAGTATTTT. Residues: CASRQGRQSTDTQYF.

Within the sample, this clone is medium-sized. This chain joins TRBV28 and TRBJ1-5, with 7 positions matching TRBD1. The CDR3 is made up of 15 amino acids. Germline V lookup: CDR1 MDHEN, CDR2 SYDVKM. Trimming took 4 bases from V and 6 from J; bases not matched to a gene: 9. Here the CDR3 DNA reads TGTGCCAGCAGTTCCCCCGGGACAGAGAGTCAGCCCCAGCATTTT. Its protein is CASSSPGTESQPQHF.

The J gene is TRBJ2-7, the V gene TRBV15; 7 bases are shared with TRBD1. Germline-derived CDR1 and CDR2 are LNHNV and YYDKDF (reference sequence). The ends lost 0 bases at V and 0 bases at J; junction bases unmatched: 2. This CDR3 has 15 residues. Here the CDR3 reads CATSRDRDSSYEQYF. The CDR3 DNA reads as TGTGCCACCAGCAGAGATCGGGACAGCTCCTACGAGCAGTACTTC.

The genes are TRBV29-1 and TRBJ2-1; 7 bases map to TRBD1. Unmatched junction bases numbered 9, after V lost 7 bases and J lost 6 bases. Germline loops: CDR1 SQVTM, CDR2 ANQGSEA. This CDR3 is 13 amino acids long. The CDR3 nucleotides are TGCAGCGCTGACAGGGATCAGCGCAATGAGCAGTTCTTC. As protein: CSADRDQRNEQFF.